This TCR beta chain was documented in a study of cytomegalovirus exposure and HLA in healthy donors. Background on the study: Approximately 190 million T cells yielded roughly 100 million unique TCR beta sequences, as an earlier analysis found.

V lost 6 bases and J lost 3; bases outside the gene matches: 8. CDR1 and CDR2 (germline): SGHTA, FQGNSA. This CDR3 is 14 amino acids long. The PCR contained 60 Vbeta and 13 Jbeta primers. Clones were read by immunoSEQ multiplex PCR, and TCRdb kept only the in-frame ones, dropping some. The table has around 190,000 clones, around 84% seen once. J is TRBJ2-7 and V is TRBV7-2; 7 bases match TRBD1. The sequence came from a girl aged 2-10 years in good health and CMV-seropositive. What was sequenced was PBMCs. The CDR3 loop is CASSTQTGHYEQYF. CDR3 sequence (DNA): TGTGCCAGCAGTACACAGACAGGGCACTACGAGCAGTACTTC.